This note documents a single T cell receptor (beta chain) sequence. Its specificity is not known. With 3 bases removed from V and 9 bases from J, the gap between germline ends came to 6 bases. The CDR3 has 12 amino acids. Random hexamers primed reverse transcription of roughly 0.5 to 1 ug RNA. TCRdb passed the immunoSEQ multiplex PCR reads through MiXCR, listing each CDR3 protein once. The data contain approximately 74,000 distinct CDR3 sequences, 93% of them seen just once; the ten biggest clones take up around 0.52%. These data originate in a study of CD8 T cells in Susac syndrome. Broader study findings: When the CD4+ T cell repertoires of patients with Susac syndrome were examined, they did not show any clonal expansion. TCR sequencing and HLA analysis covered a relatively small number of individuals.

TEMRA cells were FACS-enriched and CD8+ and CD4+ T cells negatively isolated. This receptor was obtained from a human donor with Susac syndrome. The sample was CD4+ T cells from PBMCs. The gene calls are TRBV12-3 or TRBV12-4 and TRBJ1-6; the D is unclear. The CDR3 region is CASSFGTSPLHF. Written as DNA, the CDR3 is TGTGCCAGCAGTTTTGGTACTTCACCCCTCCACTTT.